One sample yielded the 17 T cell receptor beta chains listed below, sequenced in a study of T cell responses to AZD1222 COVID-19 vaccine. Sequencing used immunoSEQ multiplex PCR; TCRdb keeps in-frame clones, though not all of them. Among some 79,000 clones listed, 70% to 90% were seen once. The sequenced sample was peripheral blood, obtained 28 days after the second AZD1222 dose. The receptor source for this set is an adult who received the AZD1222 COVID-19 vaccine.

This clone occurred a few times. The chain carries TRBV29-1 and TRBJ2-3; 8 bases agree with TRBD1. Per germline, CDR1 SQVTM and CDR2 ANQGSEA. The CDR3 has 15 amino acids. The ends lost 1 base at V and 1 base at J; junction bases unmatched: 4. CDR3: CSVEGQGPGTDTQYF. CDR3 in DNA: TGCAGCGTTGAAGGACAGGGGCCCGGCACAGATACGCAGTATTTT.

This chain connects TRBV4-1 to TRBJ1-1, with 10 bases aligning to TRBD1. Germline CDR1 and CDR2: MGHRA and YSYEKL. V lost 3 bases to trimming and J lost 13 bases; unmatched junction nucleotides: 14. This CDR3 has 15 amino acids. Here the CDR3 DNA reads TGCGCCAGCAGCCAGTCGGAGACAGGGGGCGCGGACCATTTCTTT. It codes for CASSQSETGGADHFF.

The chain uses TRBV2 and TRBJ1-6; D remains ambiguous. Germline values: CDR1 SNHLY, CDR2 FYNNEI. This CDR3 is 14 amino acids long. V shed 4 bases and J shed 10 bases, with 14 bases lying between them. CDR3 protein: CASSVEGGYSPLHF. In DNA form, the CDR3 reads TGTGCCAGCAGTGTAGAGGGAGGGTACTCACCCCTCCACTTT.

This rearrangement joins TRBV2 to TRBJ2-1, with 12 bases fitting TRBD2. The CDR3 consists of 18 residues. CDR1 and CDR2 from the germline V gene are SNHLY and FYNNEI. V lost 4 bases and J lost 6; bases outside the gene matches: 13. The CDR3 DNA sequence: TGTGCCAGCAGTGTACTTAGCTCGGGACTAGCGGGCCTCAATGAGCAGTTCTTC. It yields the protein CASSVLSSGLAGLNEQFF.

This clone has only a few counts. This chain connects TRBV3-1 (or the pseudogene TRBV3-2) to TRBJ1-3; 10 bases line up with TRBD1. This CDR3 region has 18 residues. Per the germline V gene, CDR1 is LGHDT and CDR2 is YNNKEL (reference sequence). The V and J ends lost 3 bases and 0 bases, in that order; junction bases with no gene match: 8. The CDR3, as DNA: TGTGCCAGCAGCCAGCCGGGACAGGGGCCTGACTCTGGAAACACCATATATTTT. This translates into CASSQPGQGPDSGNTIYF.

The chain is built from TRBV6-5 and TRBJ2-1; 10 bases agree with TRBD1. CDR3 size: 12 residues. The junction had 1 base not matched to a gene; V was cut back by 6 bases and J by 8 bases. Germline values: CDR1 MNHEY, CDR2 SVGAGI. CDR3: CASRGTGDEQFF. CDR3 coding DNA: TGTGCCAGCAGAGGGACAGGGGATGAGCAGTTCTTC.

V and J are TRBV7-9 and TRBJ2-3, with 11 bases lining up with TRBD2. Germline lookup yields CDR1 SEHNR and CDR2 FQNEAQ (reference sequence). Trimming cost V 6 bases and J 2 bases; bases outside gene matches: 7. The CDR3 is 16 amino acids. The CDR3 DNA reads as TGTGCCAGCAGGGGGGGACTAGCGGATTTCACAGATACGCAGTATTTT. This gives the protein CASRGGLADFTDTQYF.

The J gene is TRBJ2-3, the V gene TRBV5-1; D is uncertain. CDR3 length: 13 residues. Trimming cost V 3 bases and J 2 bases, with 7 bases left between them. Per the germline V gene, CDR1 is SGHRS and CDR2 is YFSETQ. This CDR3 reads CASSSTNTDTQYF. CDR3 nucleotides: TGCGCCAGCAGCTCGACCAACACAGATACGCAGTATTTT.

Here the CDR3 reads CASTLDTSTETQYF. DNA of the CDR3: TGTGCCAGCACTTTAGATACTAGTACGGAGACCCAGTACTTC. The chain is built from TRBV6-1 and TRBJ2-5; perhaps TRBD2 as D (5 bases). The CDR3 length is 14 residues. The V gene lost 7 bases and the J gene lost 5 bases, with 17 bases spanning the gap. CDR1 and CDR2 from the germline V gene are MNHNS and SASEGT.

This chain connects TRBV11-2 to TRBJ2-3, with 13 bases fitting TRBD2. Germline loops: CDR1 SGHAT, CDR2 FQNNGV. The V segment lost 5 bases and the J segment 4 bases; nucleotides outside the gene matches: 6. The CDR3 contains 16 residues. CDR3 in amino acids: CASSPGLAGASDTQYF. The CDR3 DNA is TGTGCCAGCAGCCCAGGACTAGCGGGAGCTTCAGATACGCAGTATTTT. Using reference TRBV11-2 and TRBJ2-3 for the parts outside the CDR3, the full variable domain is EAGVAQSPRYKIIEKRQSVAFWCNPISGHATLYWYQQILGQGPKLLIQFQNNGVVDDSQLPKDRFSAERLKGVDSTLKIQPAKLEDSAVYLCASSPGLAGASDTQYFGPGTRLTVL.

The rearrangement uses TRBV7-2 and TRBJ2-7, with TRBD2 matching 8 bases. Unmatched junction bases numbered 3, after V lost 3 bases and J lost 2 bases. The CDR3 covers 14 residues. Looked up from germline, CDR1 is SGHTA and CDR2 is FQGNSA. CDR3 sequence reads: CASSLGGGPYEQYF. CDR3 DNA sequence: TGTGCCAGCAGCTTGGGCGGGGGGCCCTACGAGCAGTACTTC.

This chain uses TRBV20-1 with TRBJ1-4; 8 bases are shared with TRBD1. V dropped 5 bases and J dropped 10; count of bases not matched to a gene: 9. Germline V CDR1 and CDR2: DFQATT, SNEGSKA (reference sequence). This CDR3 has 13 residues. CDR3 residues: CSARDRGRGKLFF. The CDR3 DNA reads as TGCAGTGCTCGTGACAGGGGAAGAGGAAAACTGTTTTTT.

The V call is TRBV27, the J call TRBJ2-7; the D gene is possibly TRBD1 (6 bases). Germline V gives CDR1 MNHEY, CDR2 SMNVEV (reference sequence). Trimming shortened V by 6 bases and J by 3 bases, and 15 bases separated the two germline ends. CDR3 size: 14 residues. In DNA form, the CDR3 reads TGTGCCAGCAGAACGACAGGCGTTTACTACGAGCAGTACTTC. Translated: CASRTTGVYYEQYF.

This clone appeared a single time. This chain links TRBV6-5 with TRBJ1-4; D might be TRBD1 (6 bases). The CDR3 runs to 15 residues. V gave up 7 bases and J gave up 6 bases, with 18 bases separating them. Germline values: CDR1 MNHEY, CDR2 SVGAGI. The CDR3 sequence is CASIGDGGAYEKLFF. The CDR3 region has the DNA TGTGCCAGCATAGGAGACGGGGGGGCGTATGAAAAACTGTTTTTT.

The V gene is TRBV15, the J gene TRBJ1-1; D unclear. The V gene lost 5 bases and the J gene lost 0 bases, with 7 bases spanning the gap. CDR1 and CDR2 (germline): LNHNV, YYDKDF (reference sequence). The CDR3 is made up of 13 amino acids. Here the CDR3 reads CATSSDMNTEAFF. DNA of the CDR3: TGTGCCACCAGCTCCGATATGAACACTGAAGCTTTCTTT.

The rearrangement links TRBV30 to TRBJ1-6; the match to TRBD1 covers 7 bases. V shed 7 bases and J 8 bases; nucleotides not matched to a gene: 8. The CDR3 totals 13 residues. Germline V gene data show CDR1 as GTSNPN and CDR2 as SVGIG (reference sequence). In nucleotides, the CDR3 is TGTGCCTCCAGGGGGGGTTACGATTCACCCCTCCACTTT. Amino acids: CASRGGYDSPLHF.

The chain joins TRBV6-5 to TRBJ1-4; 7 nucleotides line up with TRBD1. The CDR3 contains 14 residues. V lost 4 bases, J lost 5 bases, and 4 bases stayed unmatched. Germline V gene lookup returns CDR1 MNHEY and CDR2 SVGAGI. CDR3 sequence (DNA): TGTGCCAGCAGTTTCGGACAGGAGAATGAAAAACTGTTTTTT. Protein sequence: CASSFGQENEKLFF.